A single sample gave rise to the 27 T cell receptor beta chains below, sequenced in a study of blood T cell repertoires in COVID-19. Here immunoSEQ multiplex PCR was the method, and the copy in TCRdb shows in-frame clones only, minus some. The table includes more than 70,000 clones, roughly 73% detected once. Sequencing input: peripheral blood. The receptor set was obtained from a human donor in a cohort sampled during active COVID-19.

The chain uses TRBV29-1 and TRBJ2-7; 9 nucleotides line up with TRBD1. Germline V gives CDR1 SQVTM, CDR2 ANQGSEA. Trimming took 6 bases from V and 3 from J; bases not matched to a gene: 3. This CDR3 is 12 amino acids long. As DNA, the CDR3 is TGCAGCGTCACGACAGGGGGCTACGAGCAGTACTTC. It encodes CSVTTGGYEQYF.

In this sample, this clone turned up a few times. The gene calls are TRBV9 and TRBJ2-3, with 13 bases matching TRBD2. CDR3 length: 15 residues. The junction had 7 bases not matched to a gene; V was cut back by 4 bases and J by 8 bases. From germline, CDR1 is SGDLS and CDR2 YYNGEE. The CDR3 DNA reads TGTGCCAGCAGCACTCGACTAGCGGGGGGTGGTACGCAGTATTTT. As protein: CASSTRLAGGGTQYF. The complete variable domain, with remaining parts taken from reference TRBV9 and TRBJ2-3, reads DSGVTQTPKHLITATGQRVTLRCSPRSGDLSVYWYQQSLDQGLQFLIQYYNGEERAKGNILERFSAQQFPDLHSELNLSSLELGDSALYFCASSTRLAGGGTQYFGPGTRLTVL.

The rearrangement joins TRBV5-1 to TRBJ2-5; 8 bases align to TRBD1. J was trimmed by 5 bases and V by 5 bases; bases with no gene match: 5. Germline values: CDR1 SGHRS, CDR2 YFSETQ. The CDR3 totals 13 residues. The CDR3 protein is CASSSGQVETQYF. The CDR3 DNA sequence: TGCGCCAGCAGTTCGGGACAGGTGGAGACCCAGTACTTC.

This sequence joins TRBV6-1 and TRBJ2-7, with 7 bases lining up with TRBD1. The CDR3 has 14 residues. CDR1 is MNHNS and CDR2 is SASEGT in the germline V gene. V shed 2 bases, J shed 3 bases, and the junction held 4 bases outside the gene matches. The chain's CDR3 is CASSESGQIYEQYF. CDR3 coding DNA: TGTGCCAGCAGTGAATCGGGACAGATCTACGAGCAGTACTTC.

The chain combines TRBV5-1 with TRBJ2-5; 8 bases agree with TRBD2. V was clipped by 0 bases and J by 1 base; unmatched bases: 5. This CDR3 comprises 16 residues. CDR1 and CDR2 (germline): SGHRS, YFSETQ. In DNA, the CDR3 is TGCGCCAGCAGCTTGGGAGGCGGGGGGTCCCAAGAGACCCAGTACTTC. Its translation is CASSLGGGGSQETQYF.

The chain links TRBV6-5 to TRBJ1-3; D call uncertain. V lost 5 bases, J lost 4 bases, and 12 bases lay in between. CDR3 length: 14 residues. The germline V gene has CDR1 MNHEY and CDR2 SVGAGI. The CDR3: CASSPLTPGNTIYF. The CDR3 DNA is TGTGCCAGCAGTCCACTCACCCCAGGAAACACCATATATTTT.

The chain links TRBV9 to TRBJ1-2; D gene uncertain. Per germline, CDR1 SGDLS and CDR2 YYNGEE. The CDR3 is 13 amino acids. Trimming took off 4 bases at V and 5 bases at J, with 12 bases between the two ends. This chain's CDR3 is CASSSGPLYGYTF. DNA of the CDR3: TGTGCCAGCAGCTCTGGGCCTTTATATGGCTACACCTTC.

This rearrangement joins TRBV5-1 to TRBJ2-7; 7 bases line up with TRBD2. This CDR3 has 14 amino acids. The J segment lost 3 bases and the V segment lost 3 bases, leaving 6 bases of the junction unmatched. Looked up from germline, CDR1 is SGHRS and CDR2 is YFSETQ. CDR3 protein: CASSSTSPDYEQYF. CDR3 nucleotides: TGCGCCAGCAGCTCGACTAGCCCAGACTACGAGCAGTACTTC.

CDR3 nucleotides: TGTGCCAGCAGTACGAACAGACTAGCTTACAATGAGCAGTTCTTC. This translates into CASSTNRLAYNEQFF. The rearrangement uses TRBV6-6 and TRBJ2-1; 7 bases fit TRBD2. Looked up from germline, CDR1 is MNHNY and CDR2 is SVGAGI (reference sequence). With V trimmed by 5 bases and J by 4 bases, 8 bases remained unmatched. The length of the CDR3 is 15 residues.

The chain links TRBV5-1 to TRBJ1-1; possible D gene TRBD1, 6 bases. Germline values: CDR1 SGHRS, CDR2 YFSETQ. The CDR3 spans 14 residues. V gave up 4 bases and J gave up 6 bases, with 16 bases separating them. CDR3 sequence: CASSDLSGTPEAFF. The CDR3 DNA is TGCGCCAGCAGCGATTTATCAGGGACACCTGAAGCTTTCTTT.

The rearrangement links TRBV7-9 to TRBJ1-1, with D tentatively TRBD1 (5 bases). The CDR3 consists of 16 residues. Per the germline V gene, CDR1 is SEHNR and CDR2 is FQNEAQ (reference sequence). The V and J ends lost 3 bases and 1 base respectively, with 15 bases between them. The DNA of the CDR3 is TGTGCCAGCAGCTTTGGAGACAGCTTTCAGAACACTGAAGCTTTCTTT. Amino acid sequence: CASSFGDSFQNTEAFF.

The genes are TRBV9 and TRBJ2-7; a weak D match, TRBD2 (6 bases). Trimming took 4 bases from V and 2 from J, leaving 16 bases between them. CDR3 length: 15 residues. The germline gives CDR1 SGDLS, CDR2 YYNGEE. The CDR3 region is CASSPVRGFTYEQYF. The CDR3 DNA is TGTGCCAGCAGCCCCGTCCGGGGGTTTACCTACGAGCAGTACTTC.

V is TRBV7-2 and J is TRBJ1-2; D is ambiguous. The CDR3 spans 11 residues. The V gene's germline CDR1 is SGHTA and CDR2 FQGNSA. The ends were cut back, 5 bases at V and 3 bases at J, with 4 bases in the middle. The CDR3 coding sequence is TGTGCCAGCAGCACATACTATGGCTACACCTTC. It encodes CASSTYYGYTF.

The J gene is TRBJ2-3, the V gene TRBV7-9; D not certain. The V end lost 1 base, the J end lost 0 bases, and 5 bases lay between the germline ends. The CDR3 extends over 14 amino acids. The V gene's germline CDR1 is SEHNR and CDR2 FQNEAQ (reference sequence). The CDR3 spells CASSLERSTDTQYF. CDR3 sequence (DNA): TGTGCCAGCAGCTTAGAGCGCAGCACAGATACGCAGTATTTT.

This clone appeared a single time. The chain is built from TRBV18 and TRBJ1-1; 8 bases match TRBD1. The CDR3 sequence is 16 residues long. Germline V gene lookup returns CDR1 KGHSH and CDR2 LQKENI. V gave up 5 bases and J gave up 0 bases; unmatched junction bases: 8. CDR3 protein: CASSATRTGLNTEAFF. The CDR3 DNA reads TGTGCCAGCTCAGCCACACGGACAGGGTTGAACACTGAAGCTTTCTTT.

The chain has TRBV18 and TRBJ1-2; 7 bases are a match to TRBD1. With 5 bases clipped from V and 6 bases from J, the junction kept 9 bases outside the gene matches. Germline V gene data show CDR1 as KGHSH and CDR2 as LQKENI. The CDR3 spans 14 residues. CDR3: CASSRTQGVDGYTF. The CDR3 DNA reads TGTGCCAGCTCAAGAACGCAGGGGGTGGATGGCTACACCTTC.

This sequence joins TRBV7-3 and TRBJ2-1; 11 bases fit TRBD2. With 6 bases clipped from V and 9 bases from J, the junction kept 10 bases outside the gene matches. In germline, CDR1 is SGHTA, CDR2 FQGTGA. The CDR3 is made up of 15 amino acids. CDR3 sequence (DNA): TGTGCCAGCAGTCCCGGACTAGCGGGTTCTGGTGAGCAGTTCTTC. It translates to CASSPGLAGSGEQFF.

The genes are TRBV6-6 and TRBJ2-5, with 9 bases aligning to TRBD2. This CDR3 comprises 17 residues. Germline V lookup: CDR1 MNHNY, CDR2 SVGAGI (reference sequence). The ends lost 5 bases at V and 4 bases at J; junction bases unmatched: 14. CDR3 coding DNA: TGTGCCAGCAGTCCAACGGGGACTAGCAGTGGGCCAGAGACCCAGTACTTC. Its translation: CASSPTGTSSGPETQYF.

The chain employs TRBV5-1 and TRBJ2-7; 7 bases align to TRBD1. The CDR3 length is 14 residues. Trimming at V came to 2 bases and at J to 5 bases, leaving 7 bases not matched to a gene. The germline CDR1 and CDR2 sequences are SGHRS and YFSETQ. The CDR3, as DNA: TGCGCCAGCAGCTTTGGCGACAGGGTCGACGAGCAGTACTTC. Residues: CASSFGDRVDEQYF.

The rearrangement joins TRBV4-2 to TRBJ1-1; D is unclear. This CDR3 has 15 amino acids. Trimming shortened V by 4 bases and J by 3 bases, and 15 bases separated the two germline ends. From germline, CDR1 is LGHNA and CDR2 YNFKEQ. CDR3 sequence reads: CASSPRTSPDTEAFF. The CDR3 bases are TGTGCCAGCAGCCCGAGGACTTCGCCGGACACTGAAGCTTTCTTT.

This clone was picked up one time. The rearrangement joins TRBV19 to TRBJ2-5; TRBD2 matches at 7 bases. CDR1 is LNHDA, CDR2 SQIVND, per germline (reference sequence). J gave up 2 bases and V 1 base, and 1 base lay outside the gene matches. The CDR3 is made up of 14 amino acids. The CDR3 DNA reads TGTGCCAGTAGTATAGGGGGGGGGCAAGAGACCCAGTACTTC. Protein: CASSIGGGQETQYF.

This chain uses TRBV5-1 with TRBJ2-3; 7 bases map to TRBD2. Trimming removed 4 bases from V and 6 bases from J; junction bases left unmatched: 14. The CDR3 is 16 residues long. Germline CDR1 SGHRS, CDR2 YFSETQ. Here the CDR3 reads CASSVPLAVPGDTQYF. CDR3 DNA: TGCGCCAGCAGCGTACCCCTAGCGGTTCCCGGGGATACGCAGTATTTT.

This chain uses TRBV7-9 with TRBJ2-7, with D possibly matching TRBD2 (6 bases). CDR3 size: 15 residues. CDR1 and CDR2 (germline): SEHNR, FQNEAQ (reference sequence). V was shortened by 0 bases and J by 4 bases, with 13 bases between the two germline ends. CDR3 protein: CASSLAGGGGYEQYF. CDR3 DNA sequence: TGTGCCAGCAGCTTAGCAGGTGGAGGAGGGTACGAGCAGTACTTC.

The chain employs TRBV5-1 and TRBJ2-7, with 7 bases aligning to TRBD1. Unmatched junction bases numbered 14, after V lost 4 bases and J lost 7 bases. The CDR3 runs 15 residues. CDR1 and CDR2 (germline): SGHRS, YFSETQ. CDR3 in DNA: TGCGCCAGCAGCCCCTCGACAGGGTCTAGGGGAGAGCAGTACTTC. Its translation: CASSPSTGSRGEQYF.

The rearrangement uses TRBV30 and TRBJ2-1, with TRBD2 as a possible D gene (5 bases). V was cut by 2 bases and J by 9 bases, with 20 bases left in between. CDR1 is GTSNPN, CDR2 SVGIG, per germline (reference sequence). CDR3 length: 15 residues. For the CDR3, the DNA is TGTGCCTGGAGTCCAGCGGTACTTGGGTACGGTGAGCAGTTCTTC. Protein: CAWSPAVLGYGEQFF.

The chain joins TRBV6-5 to TRBJ2-7; D remains ambiguous. Germline CDR1 reads MNHEY; CDR2 reads SVGAGI. The V gene lost 6 bases and the J gene lost 7 bases, with 10 bases spanning the gap. The CDR3 spans 11 residues. Written as DNA, the CDR3 is TGTGCCAGCAGAAGTTCGAGTGAGCAGTACTTC. This translates into CASRSSSEQYF.

This sequence joins TRBV11-2 and TRBJ2-7, with TRBD1 matching over 8 bases. V trimming: 1 base; J trimming: 7 bases; junction bases outside the gene matches: 6. The germline gives CDR1 SGHAT, CDR2 FQNNGV. This CDR3 has 14 residues. Here the CDR3 DNA reads TGTGCCAGCAGCTTAGTCCAGGGGGCAAGGGAGCAGTACTTC. Encoded protein: CASSLVQGAREQYF.